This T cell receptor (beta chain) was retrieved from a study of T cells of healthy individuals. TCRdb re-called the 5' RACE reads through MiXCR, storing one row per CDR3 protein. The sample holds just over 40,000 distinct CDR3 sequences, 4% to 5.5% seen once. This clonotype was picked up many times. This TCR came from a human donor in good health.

The CDR3 sequence is CASSPEPRGRSYEQFF. The CDR3 DNA reads TGCGCCAGCAGCCCCGAACCTAGGGGGCGGTCCTATGAGCAGTTCTTC. The chain employs TRBV4-1 and TRBJ2-1; 7 bases map to TRBD1. V lost 4 bases and J lost 8; bases outside the gene matches: 14. The CDR3 contains 16 residues. Per the germline V gene, CDR1 is MGHRA and CDR2 is YSYEKL.